This record covers a single T cell receptor beta chain. These data belong to a study of T cell responses to AZD1222 COVID-19 vaccine. The table came from immunoSEQ multiplex PCR; TCRdb's copy has only in-frame clones and leaves some out. The data show over 120,000 clones, approximately 94% seen once. The ends were cut back, 1 base at V and 1 base at J, with 10 bases in the middle. The V gene's germline CDR1 is SEHNR and CDR2 FQNEAQ (reference sequence). This CDR3 has 15 amino acids. The TCR originated in an adult in good health. This specimen consisted of peripheral blood, obtained on day 0 of AZD1222 vaccination. The rearrangement joins TRBV7-9 to TRBJ1-1; D possibly corresponds to TRBD1 (6 bases). The CDR3 region has the DNA TGTGCCAGCAGCTTAGGGGACACAAGGAACACTGAAGCTTTCTTT. This sequence encodes CASSLGDTRNTEAFF.